Reported below is one T cell receptor beta chain. This CDR3 spans 13 amino acids. Trimming took 8 bases from V and 7 from J, leaving 14 bases between them. Germline V gene lookup returns CDR1 KGHSH and CDR2 LQKENI. Original processing notes: Amplification with reference gene primers provided the estimates of nucleated cell counts. TCRdb's copy holds only in-frame clones and misses some; the assay was immunoSEQ multiplex PCR. The V and J calls and clone size were taken over from that table, and D and trimming were inferred from the DNA. The top ten hold 9.5% to 15% of the sample, which has approximately 180,000 clones, around nine tenths seen once. This sample is drawn from a study of blood T cell repertoires in COVID-19. Study information: Researchers got acute and convalescent COVID-19 samples from the United States, Italy and Spain. PBMCs, B-cell-depleted T cells, or T cells provided the cDNA or gDNA that made up the material.

The TCR was taken from a woman in her 70s with COVID-19, enrolled during active disease. Specimen: peripheral blood. This chain connects TRBV18 to TRBJ2-2; maybe TRBD2 (5 bases). CDR3 in DNA: TGTGCCAGCCCTCCGACCCGGGACGGGGAGCTGTTTTTT. Its translation: CASPPTRDGELFF.